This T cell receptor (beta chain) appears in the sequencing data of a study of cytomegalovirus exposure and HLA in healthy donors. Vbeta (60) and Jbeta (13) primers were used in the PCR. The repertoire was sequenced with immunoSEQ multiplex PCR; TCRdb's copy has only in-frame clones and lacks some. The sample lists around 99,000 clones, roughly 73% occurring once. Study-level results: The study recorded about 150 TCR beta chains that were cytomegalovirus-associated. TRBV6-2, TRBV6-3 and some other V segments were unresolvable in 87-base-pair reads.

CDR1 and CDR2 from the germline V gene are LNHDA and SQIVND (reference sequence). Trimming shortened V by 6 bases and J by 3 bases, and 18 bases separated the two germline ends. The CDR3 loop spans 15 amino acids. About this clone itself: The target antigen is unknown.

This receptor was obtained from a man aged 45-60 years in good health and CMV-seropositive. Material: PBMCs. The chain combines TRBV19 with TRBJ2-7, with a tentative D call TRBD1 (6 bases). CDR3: CASRAPGRDNYEQYF. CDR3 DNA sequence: TGTGCCAGTAGGGCCCCAGGACGGGACAACTACGAGCAGTACTTC.